This entry is about one TCR beta chain. Its antigen is unidentified. The sample originates from a study of OX40 agonist ivuxolimab in advanced cancers. Whole-study results and caveats: The study found that CD8+ T cells averaged more expanded clones than CD4+.

Clones were read by immunoSEQ multiplex PCR, and TCRdb kept only the in-frame ones, dropping some. Seen here are 50,000 to 70,000 clones, around 80% observed once, and the top ten hold 2.1%. Germline V gives CDR1 MNHNY, CDR2 SVGAGI (reference sequence). The length of the CDR3 is 15 residues. The V and J ends lost 4 bases and 3 bases respectively, with 16 bases between them. The sequence was collected from an adult with an advanced solid tumor such as melanoma, head and neck, liver or kidney cancer. Material: CD4+ or CD8+ T cells sorted from blood, obtained in a trial of the OX40 agonist ivuxolimab. The V call is TRBV6-6, the J call TRBJ2-7; tentative D call: TRBD1 (6 bases). The CDR3 DNA sequence: TGTGCCAGCAGTTGGGGAAGGGGGTCAATCTACGAGCAGTACTTC. This translates into CASSWGRGSIYEQYF.